The T cell receptor beta chain described here comes from a study of T cells after posttransplantation cyclophosphamide. The CDR3 sequence is 15 residues long. The ends were cut back, 2 bases at V and 3 bases at J, with 10 bases in the middle. The V gene's germline CDR1 is SGHNT and CDR2 YENEEA. The naive gate required viable CD3+CD4+ or CD3+CD8+ cells with CCR7+CD45RA+CD45RO-CD95-CD27+CD28+ phenotype. General study findings and limits: Skin or GI-infiltrating T cells shared few TRB sequences with blood. Donor CD8+ memory clones often dominated recipient blood repertoires at later times.

Produced via immunoSEQ multiplex PCR; TCRdb's table is partial and in-frame only. The data show roughly 30,000 clones, around 90% seen once. Concerning this clone: Its target is unknown.

The receptor's source is a woman aged 55-70 years in good health, CMV-negative, and a related stem cell transplant donor. Sequences were obtained from naive CD4+ T cells sorted from PBMCs. V and J are TRBV11-3 and TRBJ2-2; possible D gene TRBD1, 5 bases. The CDR3 reads CASSLPVGDTGELFF. The CDR3 DNA sequence: TGTGCCAGCAGCTTACCGGTAGGGGACACCGGGGAGCTGTTTTTT. Drawing the rest from reference TRBV11-3 and TRBJ2-2, the complete variable domain is EAGVVQSPRYKIIEKKQPVAFWCNPISGHNTLYWYLQNLGQGPELLIRYENEEAVDDSQLPKDRFSAERLKGVDSTLKIQPAELGDSAVYLCASSLPVGDTGELFFGEGSRLTVL.